The 5 T cell receptor beta chains reported below all come from one sample, sequenced in a study of shared clonotypes between healthy human individuals. The assay was immunoSEQ multiplex PCR, and TCRdb's table has in-frame clones only and misses some. The data show about 1.1 million clones, more than 75% seen once. Sequencing was performed on memory CD4+ T cells from PBMCs. Subset in this sample: CD45RA-negative fraction. The receptors were sampled from a man aged 18 to 30 in good health. Some clones in this sample may be carry-over from other donors' samples.

The chain carries TRBV7-3 and TRBJ2-1, with 8 nucleotides matching TRBD2. V trimming: 5 bases; J trimming: 7 bases; junction bases outside the gene matches: 13. This CDR3 is 16 amino acids long. Germline-derived CDR1 and CDR2 are SGHTA and FQGTGA. Here the CDR3 reads CASSITPGPGGNEQFF. CDR3 nucleotide sequence: TGTGCCAGCAGCATCACACCGGGACCGGGGGGGAATGAGCAGTTCTTC.

The CDR3 loop reads CASSRTGDKDQPQHF. The CDR3 DNA reads TGCGCCAGCAGCCGAACAGGGGATAAGGATCAGCCCCAGCATTTT. The rearrangement uses TRBV4-1 and TRBJ1-5; 7 bases are a match to TRBD1. The junction had 8 bases not matched to a gene; V was cut back by 4 bases and J by 5 bases. CDR1 is MGHRA, CDR2 YSYEKL, per germline. The CDR3 runs to 15 residues.

This rearrangement joins TRBV28 to TRBJ1-2; possibly TRBD1 for D (5 bases). This CDR3 comprises 13 residues. Trimming removed 5 bases from V and 7 bases from J, with 14 bases in between. Germline V gene sequence: CDR1 MDHEN, CDR2 SYDVKM. The CDR3 loop reads CASSGGGRPGYTF. For the CDR3, the DNA is TGTGCCAGCAGTGGGGGTGGCAGACCTGGCTACACCTTC.

Written as DNA, the CDR3 is TGTGCCAGCACCCCGACGGTTGACACTGAAGCTTTCTTT. It yields the protein CASTPTVDTEAFF. This sequence joins TRBV9 and TRBJ1-1; D is unclear. The germline gives CDR1 SGDLS, CDR2 YYNGEE. The CDR3 is 13 amino acids. The V and J ends lost 6 bases and 3 bases respectively, with 12 bases between them.

The chain is built from TRBV5-1 and TRBJ1-2; TRBD1 is a possible D gene (6 bases). From germline, CDR1 is SGHRS and CDR2 YFSETQ. V lost 4 bases and J 1 base, leaving 14 bases between the germline ends. The CDR3 contains 15 residues. The CDR3 protein is CASSPGGGHNYGYTF. The DNA for the CDR3 is TGCGCCAGCAGCCCTGGTGGGGGACATAACTATGGCTACACCTTC.